The clone carrying this T cell receptor (beta chain) came up a few times. The target antigen is unknown. Based on CD45RO/CCR7/CD25/CD127/CD95/CD27, CD4+ regulatory, stem cell-like memory, naive and central memory cells were sorted. This record comes from a study of beta chain features in type 1 diabetes. Overall study: On cell yields, gender and age, patients and healthy donors were similar.

Germline V CDR1 and CDR2: MGHDK, SYGVNS. This CDR3 contains 10 residues. The sequenced template was cDNA made from the entire isolated RNA. Naive, central memory and regulatory T cell samples produced a mean of around 4 million reads. Repertoires were generated with immunoSEQ multiplex PCR, while TCRdb's copy carries only in-frame clones and drops some. The sample shows 200,000 to 250,000 clones, more than 15% of them seen only once. Broader study findings: Among patients with Type 1 diabetes, TCRB CDR3s were moderately but significantly shorter in every one of the four CD4+ subsets. Patients showed naive, central memory and Treg TCRB repertoires that appeared more similar than those of healthy donors.

The receptor was isolated from a man aged 30 to 39 with type 1 diabetes. Material for sequencing was naive CD4+ T cells from blood. J is TRBJ1-1 and V is TRBV25-1; possible D gene TRBD1, 5 bases. The CDR3 region is CPLGGTEAFF. The CDR3 bases are TGTCCGCTGGGGGGCACTGAAGCTTTCTTT.